The entry below describes one TCR beta chain. Antigen specificity is unknown. This specimen comes from a study of T cell repertoires in cytomegalovirus infection. Overall study findings and caveats: Dominant in the ex vivo response were TCR beta clonotypes restricted by HLA-C and specific for CMV.

The germline V gene encodes CDR1 SQVTM and CDR2 ANQGSEA. CDR3 size: 17 residues. Trimming took 0 bases from V and 1 from J, leaving 16 bases between them. TCRdb reprocessed the reads via MiXCR and lists one record per CDR3 protein. The table includes about 140,000 distinct CDR3 sequences, 32% detected once. The clonotype originates from a human donor in good health (CMV status not recorded). Some clones in this sample may be carry-over from other donors' samples. Sequenced here: CD8+ T cells from cultured PBMCs, sampled from culture after CMV antigen stimulation. V usage is TRBV29-1 and J usage is TRBJ2-1, with D uncertain. The CDR3: CSVEDEEAQGSYNEQFF. DNA of the CDR3: TGCAGCGTTGAAGATGAGGAAGCGCAAGGTTCCTACAATGAGCAGTTCTTC.